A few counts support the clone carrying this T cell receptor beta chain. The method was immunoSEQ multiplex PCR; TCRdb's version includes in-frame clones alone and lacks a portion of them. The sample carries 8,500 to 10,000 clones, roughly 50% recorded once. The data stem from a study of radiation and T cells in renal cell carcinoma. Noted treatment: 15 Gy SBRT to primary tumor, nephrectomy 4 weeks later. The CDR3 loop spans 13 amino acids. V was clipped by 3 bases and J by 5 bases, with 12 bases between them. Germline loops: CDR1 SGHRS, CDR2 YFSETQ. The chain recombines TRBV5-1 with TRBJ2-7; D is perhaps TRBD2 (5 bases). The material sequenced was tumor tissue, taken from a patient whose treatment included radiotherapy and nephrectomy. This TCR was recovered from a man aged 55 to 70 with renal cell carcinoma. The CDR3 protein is CASSSLAGDEQYF. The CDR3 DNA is TGCGCCAGCAGCTCCCTTGCGGGTGACGAGCAGTACTTC. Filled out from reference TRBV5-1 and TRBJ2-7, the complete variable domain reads KAGVTQTPRYLIKTRGQQVTLSCSPISGHRSVSWYQQTPGQGLQFLFEYFSETQRNKGNFPGRFSGRQFSNSRSEMNVSTLELGDSALYLCASSSLAGDEQYFGPGTRLTVT.